This TCR beta chain stems from a study of CD8+CD57+ T cells in acquired aplastic anemia (dated by TCRdb to 2016 to 2018). Context from the whole study: Extracted DNA from sorted CD4+ and CD8+ cells averaged approximately 3 ug, ranging from roughly 0.17 to 30 ug. CD8+CD57+ expansion was defined as frequency above the mean frequency observed in healthy subjects.

The patients picked for sequencing were ones in whom flow cytometry had shown an expansion of CD8+CD57+ cells. Every patient had a diagnosis of severe acquired aplastic anemia based on International Study of Aplastic Anemia and Agranulocytosis and Camitta criteria. No therapy had been received by the patients at the time of blood sampling. In the study, sorted CD4+ and CD8+ blood T cells from patients with severe aplastic anemia and from healthy subjects underwent deep sequencing of TCR repertoires. Patients were enrolled in the USA under clinicaltrials.gov protocols 00001620, 01623167, 00001397, 00071045, 00081523 and 00961064. Ficoll-Paque density gradient centrifugation was used to isolate peripheral blood mononuclear cells. CD4+ and CD8+ T cells were sorted by FACS or magnetic beads before DNA extraction. Overall results and qualifications from the work: Although 25 to 30 CD8+ CDR3 sequences were shared by patients and controls, these sequences appeared highly expressed in patients and within the immunodominant clones of patients. No significant difference in CD8+ Simpson's diversity was found between patients and healthy controls (P=0.060).

CDR1 LNHDA and CDR2 SQIVND were looked up in the germline V gene (reference sequence). CDR3 length: 12 amino acids, cysteine to phenylalanine. Only the CDR3 part of the read is kept: 36 bases, read in frame from the first base. V is pared back by 2 bases and J by 7 bases, with 8 bases lying between the germline termini. Comments on this clonotype: Its specific antigen is unknown. Base-call qualities are not available, and no considerably larger clone is one nucleotide away.

TCR beta VDJ combination and CDR3 sequence profiling used genomic DNA as the template. An Illumina HiSeq 2000 was used for TCR repertoire sequencing. As for the authors' bioinformatics: TRBV/TRBJ rearrangement plots, CDR3 size and DJ length profiles, and Simpson's diversity index were used to assess repertoires. The immunodominant clone was defined as the most abundant DNA sequence in deep sequencing data. CDR3 amino acid sequences were screened for sharing across subjects and were compared with published repertoires and the VDJdb database. TCRdb cleaned the public reads at Q25 with fastp, built clones with MiXCR and kept in-frame beta chains. Identical CDR3 proteins give one entry, which carries the most common genes and DNA. The V and J calls were determined by TCRdb, not by the authors. The sample table contains about 180,000 distinct CDR3 sequences; only one count was recorded for roughly 48% of them. Roughly 1.1% of the sample is held by the ten biggest clonotypes.

This receptor was obtained from a human donor with aplastic anemia. This chain joins TRBV19 to TRBJ2-5; perhaps TRBD1 is the D gene, with 6 bases matching. Specimen: sorted CD4+, CD8+, or CD8+CD57+ T cells (not recorded which) from PBMCs. The nucleotide sequence is TGTGCCAGTAGTATAAAGGGGGTGACCCAGTACTTC. This gives the protein CASSIKGVTQYF. Outside the CDR3, residues come from the reference TRBV19 and TRBJ2-5 proteins, so the full variable domain is: DGGITQSPKYLFRKEGQNVTLSCEQNLNHDAMYWYRQDPGQGLRLIYYSQIVNDFQKGDIAEGYSVSREKKESFPLTVTSAQKNPTAFYLCASSIKGVTQYFGPGTRLLVL.